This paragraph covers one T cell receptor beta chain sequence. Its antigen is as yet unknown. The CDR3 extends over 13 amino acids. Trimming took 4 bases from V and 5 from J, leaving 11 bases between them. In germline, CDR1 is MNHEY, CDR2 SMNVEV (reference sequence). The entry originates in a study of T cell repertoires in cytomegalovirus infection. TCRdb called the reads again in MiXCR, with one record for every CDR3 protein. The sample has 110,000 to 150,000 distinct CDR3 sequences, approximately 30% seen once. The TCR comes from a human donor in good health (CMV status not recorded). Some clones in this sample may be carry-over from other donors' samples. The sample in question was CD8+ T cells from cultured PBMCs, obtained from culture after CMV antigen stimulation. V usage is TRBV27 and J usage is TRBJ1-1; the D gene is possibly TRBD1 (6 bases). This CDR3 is CASSYGTGTEAFF. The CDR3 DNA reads TGTGCCAGCAGTTACGGCACAGGGACTGAAGCTTTCTTT.